This TCR beta chain was retrieved from a study of blood T cell repertoires in COVID-19. Study-wide context: Some COVID-19 samples were acute and others convalescent; all came from the United States, Italy and Spain.

Under the authors' procedure: Estimates of nucleated cell counts were drawn from the amplification of reference gene primers. Only in-frame clones appear in the TCRdb table, and some are missing; sequencing was by immunoSEQ multiplex PCR. V, J and clone size reflect that table, while D and trimming were determined from the DNA. The top ten clones hold about 5.8% of a sample with around 160,000 clones, 80% to 85% of them seen once. The germline CDR1 and CDR2 sequences are SNHLY and FYNNEI. Trimming cost V 6 bases and J 8 bases; bases outside gene matches: 11. The CDR3 is made up of 15 amino acids. The participants were between about 18 and 95 years old and came from about two dozen US areas. Grouping used clinical history reported by participants in a survey and questionnaire.

This sequence originates from a woman between 50 and 59 years old who had been exposed to COVID-19. Specimen: PBMCs or T cells enriched from blood (not recorded which). V and J are TRBV2 and TRBJ1-5, with TRBD1 matching 9 bases. The CDR3 bases are TGTGCCAGCAGGGCAGGACAGGGGTCAATGGAGCCCCAGCATTTT. It encodes CASRAGQGSMEPQHF.